This T cell receptor beta chain was captured in a study of blood T cell repertoires in COVID-19. Study context: Whether acute or convalescent, the COVID-19 samples came from the United States, Italy and Spain. From T cells, B-cell-depleted T cells, or PBMCs came the material, which was cDNA or gDNA.

The trim removed 4 bases at V and 1 base at J, leaving 8 bases unmatched. CDR3 length: 16 amino acids. In germline, CDR1 is LNHDA, CDR2 SQIVND (reference sequence). Per the study methods: Amplified reference gene primers provided the basis for estimating nucleated cell counts. Profiling relied on immunoSEQ multiplex PCR, and the TCRdb table lists in-frame clones only, not all of them. That table supplies the V and J calls and clone size; D and trimming were determined from the DNA. The sample has approximately 99,000 clones, roughly 84% seen once. This clone has only a few counts. The sequence was collected from a man aged 70 or older with active or convalescent COVID-19. The sequencing sample was made of peripheral blood. The V and J genes are TRBV19 and TRBJ1-1; TRBD1 matches 8 bases. The CDR3 reads CASSTRTGQGNTEAFF. For the CDR3, the DNA is TGTGCCAGTAGTACGCGGACAGGGCAGGGGAACACTGAAGCTTTCTTT.